A single TCR beta chain is shown here with its context. Its target is not known. The PCR contained 60 Vbeta and 13 Jbeta primers. In the source study's methods: A later analysis tallied 65 million to 85 million unique TCR beta chains, about 12 million of them shared. Sequencing used immunoSEQ multiplex PCR; TCRdb keeps in-frame clones, though not all of them. V and J calls and clone size are as listed in that table; D and trimming were resolved from the DNA. The sample contains some 81,000 clones, 73% of which appear only once. These data belong to a study of cytomegalovirus exposure and HLA in healthy donors. Notes on the study in general: Later examination showed HLA-associated TCR beta chains had greater clonal expansion than equally common others.

Germline V lookup: CDR1 SGHTA, CDR2 FQGNSA. CDR3 length: 15 residues. V was clipped by 1 base and J by 3 bases, with 13 bases between them. The specimen was PBMCs. The TCR sequence derives from a woman between 35 and 50 years old in good health and CMV-seropositive. The chain recombines TRBV7-2 with TRBJ2-7; D is unclear. In nucleotides, the CDR3 is TGTGCCAGCAGCTTAGGTAGCACGTACGTCTACGAGCAGTACTTC. As protein: CASSLGSTYVYEQYF.